This is a list of T cell receptor beta chains from one sample in a study of T cell responses to AZD1222 COVID-19 vaccine. Generated by immunoSEQ multiplex PCR, the TCRdb table keeps only in-frame clones and is missing some. Among approximately 120,000 clones, around 87% were seen once, and the ten largest hold roughly 4.4%. Sequenced material: peripheral blood, taken 28 days after the second AZD1222 dose. The receptor set was obtained from an adult who received the AZD1222 COVID-19 vaccine. Both conserved end residues are part of each CDR3. D genes are given only for firm matches. Some rows have no size entry. The others give once, few or many, or a class for an expanded clone.

TRBV20-1	TRBD2	TRBJ2-7	-	CSASRGDEQYF	TGCAGTGCTAGCCGGGGGGACGAGCAGTACTTC
TRBV20-1	TRBD2	TRBJ2-3	-	CSASGWREGLDTQYF	TGCAGTGCTAGTGGATGGCGGGAGGGGCTAGATACGCAGTATTTT
TRBV7-9	-	TRBJ1-5	-	CASSLANQGSQPQHF	TGTGCCAGCAGCTTAGCGAATCAGGGGTCTCAGCCCCAGCATTTT
TRBV7-9	TRBD2	TRBJ2-3	-	CASSPPAGGTDTQYF	TGTGCCAGCAGCCCCCCGGCGGGGGGCACAGATACGCAGTATTTT
TRBV7-3	-	TRBJ1-6	-	CASSLKGHDYNSPLHF	TGTGCCAGCAGCTTAAAAGGACACGACTATAATTCACCCCTCCACTTT
TRBV7-3	-	TRBJ2-1	-	CASSLLRDNEQFF	TGTGCCAGCAGCTTACTCAGAGACAATGAGCAGTTCTTC
TRBV18	-	TRBJ2-7	-	CASSPSAGRLYEQYF	TGTGCCAGCTCACCATCCGCGGGGAGACTCTACGAGCAGTACTTC
TRBV5-4	-	TRBJ2-2	-	CASSSGTPTNTGELFF	TGTGCCAGCAGTTCCGGGACTCCCACGAACACCGGGGAGCTGTTTTTT
TRBV28	-	TRBJ2-7	-	CASRTGTAPYEQYF	TGTGCCAGCAGAACCGGGACGGCACCCTACGAGCAGTACTTC
TRBV6-1	-	TRBJ1-5	few	CASSEAQGTNQPQHF	TGTGCCAGCAGTGAAGCGCAGGGAACCAATCAGCCCCAGCATTTT
TRBV18	-	TRBJ1-5	-	CASSPVLGGANQPQHF	TGTGCCAGCTCACCTGTTCTGGGGGGCGCCAATCAGCCCCAGCATTTT
TRBV29-1	-	TRBJ2-2	-	CSVEEGQAARPGELFF	TGCAGCGTGGAAGAGGGCCAGGCGGCCCGGCCCGGGGAGCTGTTTTTT
TRBV6-1	-	TRBJ1-3	few	CASSEGMEGPGNTIYF	TGTGCCAGCAGTGAAGGGATGGAGGGTCCAGGAAACACCATATATTTT
TRBV7-8	-	TRBJ2-3	-	CASSLRSHTDTQYF	TGTGCCAGCAGCTTACGCTCCCACACAGATACGCAGTATTTT